This T cell receptor beta chain was retrieved from a study of radiotherapy plus CTLA-4 blockade in lung cancer. Study-wide background: Disease control reached approximately 31%, with objective responses in approximately 20%.

The study treated chemo-refractory metastatic non-small-cell lung cancer patients with focal radiation plus ipilimumab CTLA-4 blockade. Overall study findings and caveats: Blood-borne expansion of tumor-derived TCR clones followed radiotherapy plus ipilimumab. Best predicting response, reportedly, were early blood T cell clone dynamics, with interferon-beta.

TCRdb keeps only in-frame clones here, not all; method: immunoSEQ multiplex PCR. Among some 46,000 clones, 75% to 85% were seen once, and the ten largest hold about 3.3%. Worth noting for this clone: Its antigen is still unknown. The identical CDR3 is also encoded by other nucleotide sequences in the sample.

The sample was peripheral blood, taken from a patient treated with radiotherapy plus ipilimumab. This TCR came from a human donor with non-small cell lung cancer who had stable disease on radiotherapy plus ipilimumab.

The DNA of the CDR3 is TGTGCCAGCAGCGTAGCAGTGAACACTGAAGCTTTCTTT. This translates into CASSVAVNTEAFF. V usage is TRBV9 and J usage is TRBJ1-1, with no clear D. This CDR3 has 13 residues. From germline, CDR1 is SGDLS and CDR2 YYNGEE. V lost 0 bases and J lost 0, with 3 bases in between.